This entry describes one T cell receptor beta chain. Which antigen it targets is not known. The input lacks base qualities; no much larger clone sits a single base away. The sample comes from a study of vaccination effects on CD4 cells after COVID-19 (dated by TCRdb to between 2021 and 2024). General notes on the study: To identify antigen-specific CD4+ T cell clonotypes by their expansion, the ViraFEST assay first stimulated PBMC with viral peptide pools and then applied TCR sequencing. Across the study, the median time from the second dose to post-vaccine sampling was 72 days (range 14 to 241). The study compared SARS-CoV-2 spike-specific CD4+ TCR repertoires before and after mRNA vaccination in COVID-19 convalescent patients and infection-naive vaccine recipients. Each well held fewer than 2.5 million PBMC cultured in IMDM containing roughly 5% human AB serum, around 10 IU/ml IL-2 and gentamicin, along with about 10 ug/ml peptides. Altogether, around 9 COVID-19 convalescent patients and several SARS-CoV-2-naive healthy vaccine recipients made up the full study. In the study, cultures from other donors were sequenced using the Oncomine TCR Beta short-read assay on an Illumina iSeq 100. After vaccination, three convalescent patients were sampled at an early time point (day +14) and at a late time point (day +241, +227 and +161, respectively). Paper-wide results and their limitations: Both infection-induced and vaccine-induced clones contracted markedly at late post-vaccination timepoints, which is consistent with waning T cell responses. For convalescent patients, new clones induced by the vaccine made up most of the post-vaccine spike-reactive repertoire, and these new clones were largely distinct from the clones induced by infection. The study was limited by a small number of convalescent patients, and early post-infection timepoints were lacking.

Library preparation was by the immunoSEQ multiplex PCR assay. DNA from the CD4+ T cells that had been cultured and isolated underwent TCR beta CDR3 sequencing. Processing in the source paper ran as follows. The analysis removed non-productive TCR sequences, trimmed reads to the CDR3 region, and retained only CDR3s that were 7 or more amino acids long. The MANAFEST web app was used to identify antigen-specific clonotypes by comparing expansion in peptide wells with expansion in reference cultures. To count as positive, a clone had to show expansion at FDR<0.05 compared with the reference and with all other wells, an odds ratio above 5, and a frequency above 0.1% in two replicate wells. A clonotype was defined as cross-reactive if the clonotype was significantly expanded both in SARS-CoV-2 spike wells and in at least one common cold coronavirus spike condition. Using the stringdist R package, CDR3 similarity was measured by Levenshtein distance, and unrooted trees were constructed with ape in R 3.6.1. Imported from immuneACCESS, the table was reduced by TCRdb to in-frame sequences with V and J called. These copies leave out some clones; in studies compared against another copy, an unresolved V gene accounts for under half, and the cause of the remainder is not known. V, J and clone size reflect that table, while D and trimming were determined from the DNA. Present in this sample are about 50,000 clones, around 70% of which were seen just once. About 5% of the sample lies in the top ten.

After less than eleven days of culture, CD4+ T cells were isolated with the EasySep CD4+ T cell isolation kit. Convalescent patients had PCR-confirmed SARS-CoV-2 infection between March and December 2020, before Alpha, Beta and Delta variants emerged in the United States. Participants received two doses of either the BNT162b2 or the mRNA-1273 mRNA SARS-CoV-2 vaccine. Half of the culture medium was replaced with fresh IL-2-containing medium on days 3 and 7. Each peptide stimulation condition was cultured in triplicate wells unless otherwise noted. Using Ficoll-Paque Plus gradient centrifugation, PBMC were separated from whole blood and then either used fresh or cryopreserved at -140C. The QIAamp micro DNA kit was used to extract genomic DNA from the cultured CD4+ T cells. This material consisted of CD4+ T cells from PBMCs cultured without peptide, taken after COVID-19 vaccination. This clonotype was obtained from a human donor who had a prior SARS-CoV-2 infection.

The bases read TGTGCCAGTAGCCCTAGACAGGGAACAAGGGCCTACAATGAGCAGTTCTTC. This gives the protein CASSPRQGTRAYNEQFF. The chain joins TRBV19 to TRBJ2-1; 7 central nucleotides agree with TRBD1. Looking up the germline V gene (reference sequence) yields CDR1 LNHDA and CDR2 SQIVND. Spanning cysteine to phenylalanine, the CDR3 consists of 17 amino acids. Only the CDR3 DNA is retained, 51 bases long and in frame from the first base. V is pruned by 6 bases and J by 2 bases, leaving 13 bases of the junction without a gene match.